What follows are 20 T cell receptor beta chains derived from one specimen sequenced in a study of blood T cell repertoires in COVID-19 (dated by TCRdb to about 2020). The library was made by the immunoSEQ multiplex PCR assay. Entries here come from immuneACCESS through TCRdb and include only in-frame sequences with V and J called. Some clones fail to appear in such tables; in the studies checked, an unresolved V gene covers under half of the shortfall, and the cause of the remainder is unknown. The sample table shows some 330,000 clones, and over 75% are seen once. The ten top clones hold about 4.2% of the sample. The specimen was PBMCs or T cells enriched from blood (not recorded which). These receptors were taken from a man younger than 45 who had recovered from COVID-19.

This chain uses TRBV30 with TRBJ2-1; D is uncertain. Germline lookup yields CDR1 GTSNPN and CDR2 SVGIG (reference sequence). The CDR3 runs to 13 residues. V lost 2 bases and J 2 bases, leaving 7 bases between the germline ends. CDR3 coding DNA: TGTGCCTGGAGTCAAGCCCCCTACAATGAGCAGTTCTTC. Residues: CAWSQAPYNEQFF.

The chain carries TRBV24-1 and TRBJ1-5; no clear D gene. This CDR3 region has 14 residues. Germline V gene sequence: CDR1 KGHDR, CDR2 SFDVKD. V shed 6 bases and J shed 0 bases, with 8 bases lying between them. The CDR3 DNA sequence: TGTGCCACCAGTCGAACGGGTAGCAATCAGCCCCAGCATTTT. Its protein product is CATSRTGSNQPQHF.

The rearrangement uses TRBV5-6 and TRBJ1-3; D is uncertain. The CDR3 runs 15 residues. CDR1 and CDR2 from the germline V gene are SGHDT and YYEEEE. Trimming cost V 0 bases and J 0 bases, with 7 bases left between them. The CDR3: CASSLVGSSGNTIYF. Here the CDR3 DNA reads TGTGCCAGCAGCTTGGTTGGCAGCTCTGGAAACACCATATATTTT.

The rearrangement joins TRBV11-2 to TRBJ1-3; D unresolved. V was shortened by 5 bases and J by 8 bases, with 10 bases between the two germline ends. The CDR3 is 12 residues long. Per the germline V gene, CDR1 is SGHAT and CDR2 is FQNNGV. CDR3 coding DNA: TGTGCCAGCAGCCGCACAATTCACACCATATATTTT. Amino acids: CASSRTIHTIYF.

The J gene is TRBJ2-4, the V gene TRBV19; the D gene is possibly TRBD2 (6 bases). V dropped 5 bases and J dropped 11 bases, with 19 bases sitting between them. The CDR3 has 14 amino acids. CDR1 and CDR2 from the germline V gene are LNHDA and SQIVND (reference sequence). CDR3 sequence reads: CASSPDRDGGVQYF. CDR3 bases: TGTGCCAGTAGTCCCGACCGGGACGGCGGGGTTCAGTACTTC.

This rearrangement joins TRBV19 to TRBJ2-2, with 13 bases aligning to TRBD2. CDR3 size: 15 residues. After removal of 9 bases from V and 6 bases from J, the junction contained 7 bases not matched to a gene. Germline lookup yields CDR1 LNHDA and CDR2 SQIVND (reference sequence). For the CDR3, the DNA is TGTGCCAGCATACTAGCGGGAGGGGGCGCCGGGGAGCTGTTTTTT. It specifies CASILAGGGAGELFF.

J is TRBJ2-1 and V is TRBV15; D is possibly TRBD1 (6 bases). The CDR3 runs to 15 residues. Trimming took 4 bases from V and 0 from J, leaving 10 bases between them. The germline V gene has CDR1 LNHNV and CDR2 YYDKDF (reference sequence). CDR3 sequence (DNA): TGTGCCACCAGCATTCAGGGGAACTCCTACAATGAGCAGTTCTTC. Protein sequence: CATSIQGNSYNEQFF.

The chain combines TRBV4-1 with TRBJ2-4, with 8 bases matching TRBD2. V shed 0 bases and J 8 bases; nucleotides not matched to a gene: 0. From germline, CDR1 is MGHRA and CDR2 YSYEKL. The CDR3 loop spans 13 amino acids. CDR3: CASSQDSGDIQYF. The CDR3 bases are TGCGCCAGCAGCCAAGATAGCGGGGACATTCAGTACTTC.

The rearrangement links TRBV29-1 to TRBJ1-1, with D tentatively TRBD1 (6 bases). V shed 5 bases and J shed 0 bases, with 10 bases lying between them. CDR1 and CDR2 from the germline V gene are SQVTM and ANQGSEA. This CDR3 is 13 amino acids long. CDR3 in amino acids: CSVRTAMNTEAFF. DNA of the CDR3: TGCAGCGTTCGGACAGCCATGAACACTGAAGCTTTCTTT. The whole variable domain, remainder taken from reference TRBV29-1 and TRBJ1-1, is SAVISQKPSRDICQRGTSLTIQCQVDSQVTMMFWYRQQPGQSLTLIATANQGSEATYESGFVIDKFPISRPNLTFSTLTVSNMSPEDSSIYLCSVRTAMNTEAFFGQGTRLTVV.

The chain has TRBV27 and TRBJ1-2; perhaps TRBD1 as D (6 bases). The germline CDR1 and CDR2 sequences are MNHEY and SMNVEV (reference sequence). The CDR3 runs to 14 residues. Trimming removed 5 bases from V and 3 bases from J, with 13 bases in between. The CDR3: CASSILGQDYGYTF. For the CDR3, the DNA is TGTGCCAGCAGTATCCTGGGACAAGACTATGGCTACACCTTC.

V is TRBV5-1 and J is TRBJ2-3, with D possibly matching TRBD2 (6 bases). Germline values: CDR1 SGHRS, CDR2 YFSETQ. CDR3 length: 15 amino acids. The V end was cut by 0 bases, the J end by 3 bases, with 11 bases between. CDR3 in amino acids: CASSLESAGTDTQYF. CDR3 in DNA: TGCGCCAGCAGCTTGGAGTCTGCGGGAACAGATACGCAGTATTTT.

V and J are TRBV5-1 and TRBJ2-1; 9 nucleotides line up with TRBD1. CDR1 and CDR2 from the germline V gene are SGHRS and YFSETQ. Germline trimming cut 1 base from V and 8 bases from J; bases unmatched to any gene: 7. The CDR3 sequence is 15 residues long. CDR3 protein: CASSLSGTGGHEQFF. The CDR3 coding sequence is TGCGCCAGCAGCTTGTCCGGTACAGGGGGCCATGAGCAGTTCTTC.

The chain links TRBV12-3 or TRBV12-4 to TRBJ2-5; no definite D call. Deletions cut 7 bases from V and 0 bases from J, with 9 bases between. The CDR3 sequence is 13 residues long. The CDR3 bases are TGTGCCAGCATCCAACAGAACCAAGAGACCCAGTACTTC. Its protein is CASIQQNQETQYF.

CDR3 coding DNA: TGTGCCAGCAGCCACACCTACGAGCAGTACTTC. Its protein product is CASSHTYEQYF. V gene TRBV14 combines with J gene TRBJ2-7; D gene unclear. Trimming took off 3 bases at V and 2 bases at J, with 2 bases between the two ends. Per germline, CDR1 SGHDN and CDR2 FVKESK. The CDR3 runs to 11 residues.

This chain joins TRBV6-1 and TRBJ1-5, with 7 bases identical to TRBD1. Per germline, CDR1 MNHNS and CDR2 SASEGT. The CDR3 totals 15 residues. After removal of 1 base from V and 5 bases from J, the junction contained 5 bases not matched to a gene. This CDR3 reads CASSEVPGGHQPQHF. The DNA for the CDR3 is TGTGCCAGCAGTGAAGTTCCAGGGGGACATCAGCCCCAGCATTTT.

V usage is TRBV2 and J usage is TRBJ1-4, with a weak D call TRBD1 (6 bases). The germline V gene encodes CDR1 SNHLY and CDR2 FYNNEI. Deletions cut 7 bases from V and 2 bases from J, with 8 bases between. The CDR3 has 13 amino acids. The CDR3 loop reads CASKGGTNEKLFF. DNA for the CDR3: TGTGCCAGCAAGGGGGGGACTAATGAAAAACTGTTTTTT.

This chain connects TRBV28 to TRBJ1-4; the D gene is possibly TRBD1 (6 bases). Germline V lookup: CDR1 MDHEN, CDR2 SYDVKM. Trimming stripped 7 bases from V and 7 bases from J, with 16 bases between. The CDR3 loop spans 14 amino acids. Here the CDR3 DNA reads TGTGCCAGCAAAACTCAGGGGAGGGGTGAAAAACTGTTTTTT. It encodes CASKTQGRGEKLFF.

V is TRBV27 and J is TRBJ2-2; 8 nucleotides match TRBD2. After removal of 4 bases from V and 6 bases from J, the junction contained 7 bases not matched to a gene. The germline V gene encodes CDR1 MNHEY and CDR2 SMNVEV (reference sequence). There are 15 residues in the CDR3. The CDR3 bases are TGTGCCAGCAGTTCAACCGGGACTAGGCCCGGGGAGCTGTTTTTT. It yields the protein CASSSTGTRPGELFF.

This rearrangement joins TRBV4-2 to TRBJ1-2; weak D call: TRBD1 (6 bases). V was clipped by 4 bases and J by 8 bases, with 17 bases between them. CDR3 length: 14 amino acids. The germline gives CDR1 LGHNA, CDR2 YNFKEQ. The chain's CDR3 is CASSPTGSDRGYTF. The CDR3 bases are TGTGCCAGCAGCCCCACAGGGTCGGACCGCGGCTACACCTTC.

This chain connects TRBV6-5 to TRBJ2-7; a possible D gene is TRBD1 (6 bases). The V end was cut by 6 bases, the J end by 3 bases, with 18 bases between. The CDR3 totals 15 residues. The germline CDR1 and CDR2 sequences are MNHEY and SVGAGI. The CDR3 DNA follows: TGTGCCAGCAGCCCCTCCCCAGCAGGGGACTACGAGCAGTACTTC. Its protein is CASSPSPAGDYEQYF.